Listed here are 4 T cell receptor beta chains from one sample, sequenced in a study of T cells in Graves' hyperthyroidism and ophthalmopathy. RNA transcripts yielded amplified TCR beta CDR3 regions. HTBI primers were used for first-round RT-PCR of the TCR CDR3. Each CDR3 protein gets one entry after TCRdb re-called the multiplex PCR reads with MiXCR. The repertoire holds around 530,000 distinct CDR3 sequences, 17% seen once, with around 17% in the top ten. The sample taken for sequencing was blood. The receptors stem from a woman under 30 with Graves' ophthalmopathy.

V gene TRBV28 combines with J gene TRBJ1-2, with 9 bases lining up with TRBD1. Germline CDR1 reads MDHEN; CDR2 reads SYDVKM. The CDR3 length is 19 residues. The V segment lost 5 bases and the J segment 4 bases; nucleotides outside the gene matches: 20. CDR3 sequence: CASSHRLTLDRGQLYGYTF. The CDR3, as DNA: TGTGCCAGCAGTCACCGCTTAACTCTGGACAGGGGCCAACTCTATGGCTACACCTTC.

The chain combines TRBV12-3 or TRBV12-4 with TRBJ2-3; TRBD2 matches at 10 bases. The CDR3 extends over 15 amino acids. Trimming took 4 bases from V and 5 from J; bases not matched to a gene: 6. The CDR3: CASSWGLAPLDTQYF. Here the CDR3 DNA reads TGTGCCAGCAGTTGGGGACTAGCGCCGTTAGATACGCAGTATTTT.

This clonotype has ten or more counts. CDR3 in DNA: TGTGCCAGCAGCGCTTCCGGGACAGGGGGCGCAGAGCAGTTCTTC. Translating gives CASSASGTGGAEQFF. The chain carries TRBV7-9 and TRBJ2-1; 12 bases map to TRBD1. There are 15 residues in the CDR3. Germline CDR1 reads SEHNR; CDR2 reads FQNEAQ (reference sequence). V lost 5 bases, J lost 10 bases, and 9 bases stayed unmatched.

The chain carries TRBV4-1 and TRBJ1-1, with D tentatively TRBD1 (6 bases). The CDR3 is 17 amino acids. The germline CDR1 and CDR2 sequences are MGHRA and YSYEKL. Trimming stripped 0 bases from V and 3 bases from J, with 17 bases between. The CDR3 DNA reads as TGCGCCAGCAGCCAAGATTTGGGGGGGCCGGTGGACACTGAAGCTTTCTTT. Amino acid sequence: CASSQDLGGPVDTEAFF.